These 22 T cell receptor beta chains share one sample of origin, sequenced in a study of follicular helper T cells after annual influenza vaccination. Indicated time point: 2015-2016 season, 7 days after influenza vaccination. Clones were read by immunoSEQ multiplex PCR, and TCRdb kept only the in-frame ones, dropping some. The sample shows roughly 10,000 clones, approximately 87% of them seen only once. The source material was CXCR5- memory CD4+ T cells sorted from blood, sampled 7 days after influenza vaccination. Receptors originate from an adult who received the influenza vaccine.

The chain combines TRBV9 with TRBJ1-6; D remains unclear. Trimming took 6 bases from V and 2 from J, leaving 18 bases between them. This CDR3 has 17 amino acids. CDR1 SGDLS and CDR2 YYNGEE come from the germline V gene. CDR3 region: CASITPGSGTYNSPLHF. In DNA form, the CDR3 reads TGTGCCAGCATTACCCCGGGGTCCGGGACCTATAATTCACCCCTCCACTTT.

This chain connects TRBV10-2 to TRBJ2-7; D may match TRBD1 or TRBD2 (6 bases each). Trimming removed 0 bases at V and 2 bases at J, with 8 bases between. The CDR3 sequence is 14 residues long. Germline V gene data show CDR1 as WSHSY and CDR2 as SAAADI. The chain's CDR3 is CASSESGGPYEQYF. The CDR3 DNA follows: TGCGCCAGCAGTGAGTCCGGGGGCCCCTACGAGCAGTACTTC.

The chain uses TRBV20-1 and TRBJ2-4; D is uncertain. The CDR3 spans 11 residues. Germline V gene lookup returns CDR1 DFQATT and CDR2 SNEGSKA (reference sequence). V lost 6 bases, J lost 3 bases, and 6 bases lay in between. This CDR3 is CSAIDKNIQYF. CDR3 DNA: TGCAGTGCAATTGACAAAAACATTCAGTACTTC.

The CDR3: CAWSGGRGQPQHF. DNA for the CDR3: TGTGCCTGGAGTGGGGGCCGTGGTCAGCCCCAGCATTTT. The gene calls are TRBV30 and TRBJ1-5; maybe TRBD1 (5 bases). From germline, CDR1 is GTSNPN and CDR2 SVGIG (reference sequence). Trimming stripped 1 base from V and 6 bases from J, with 10 bases between. The CDR3 is made up of 13 amino acids.

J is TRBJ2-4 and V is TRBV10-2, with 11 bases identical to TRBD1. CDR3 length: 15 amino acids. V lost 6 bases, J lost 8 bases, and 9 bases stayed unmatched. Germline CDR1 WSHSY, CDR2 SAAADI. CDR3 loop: CASRDGTGGLYIQYF. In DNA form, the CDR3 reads TGCGCCAGCAGGGACGGGACAGGGGGGTTATACATTCAGTACTTC.

The CDR3 region is CASSQGGLAGVTRPGKNIQYF. In DNA, the CDR3 is TGCGCCAGCAGCCAAGGGGGGCTAGCCGGAGTTACCCGCCCTGGCAAAAACATTCAGTACTTC. The genes are TRBV4-3 and TRBJ2-4; D perhaps matches TRBD1 (6 bases). The ends were cut back, 1 base at V and 3 bases at J, with 28 bases in the middle. Germline assignment: CDR1 LGHNA and CDR2 YSLEER. CDR3 length: 21 amino acids.

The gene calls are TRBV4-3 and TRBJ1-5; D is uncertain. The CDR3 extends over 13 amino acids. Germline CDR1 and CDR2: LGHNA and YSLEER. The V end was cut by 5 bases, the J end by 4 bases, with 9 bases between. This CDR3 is CASSEAANQPQHF. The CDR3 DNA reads TGCGCCAGCAGCGAGGCCGCTAATCAGCCCCAGCATTTT.

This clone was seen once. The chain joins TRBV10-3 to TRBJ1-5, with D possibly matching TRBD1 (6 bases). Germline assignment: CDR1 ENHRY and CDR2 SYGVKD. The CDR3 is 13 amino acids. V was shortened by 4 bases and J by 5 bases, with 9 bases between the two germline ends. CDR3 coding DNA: TGTGCCATCAGTGTTAGGACAGATCAGCCCCAGCATTTT. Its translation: CAISVRTDQPQHF.

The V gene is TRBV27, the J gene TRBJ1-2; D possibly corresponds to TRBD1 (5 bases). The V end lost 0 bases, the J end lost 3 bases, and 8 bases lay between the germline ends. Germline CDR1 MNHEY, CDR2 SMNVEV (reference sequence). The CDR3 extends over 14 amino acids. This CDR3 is CASSLSGRHYGYTF. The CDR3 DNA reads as TGTGCCAGCAGTTTATCGGGACGGCACTATGGCTACACCTTC.

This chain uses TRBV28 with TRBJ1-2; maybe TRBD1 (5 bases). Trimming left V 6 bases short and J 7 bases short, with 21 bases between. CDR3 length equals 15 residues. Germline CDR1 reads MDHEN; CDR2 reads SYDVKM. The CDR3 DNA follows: TGTGCCAGCAGCCCCGGGACCCGGAGTTTCGGTGGCTACACCTTC. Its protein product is CASSPGTRSFGGYTF.

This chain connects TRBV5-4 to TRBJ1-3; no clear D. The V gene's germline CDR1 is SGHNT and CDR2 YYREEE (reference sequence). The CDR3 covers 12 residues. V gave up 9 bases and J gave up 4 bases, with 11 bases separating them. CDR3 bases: TGTGCCACCCATCGGCAGGGAAACACCATATATTTT. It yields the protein CATHRQGNTIYF.

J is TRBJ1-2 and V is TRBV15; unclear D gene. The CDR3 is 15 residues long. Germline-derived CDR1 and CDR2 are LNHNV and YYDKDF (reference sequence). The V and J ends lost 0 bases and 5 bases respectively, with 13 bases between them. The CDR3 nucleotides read TGTGCCACCAGCAGAGATCGCCCGGGTCTTTATGGCTACACCTTC. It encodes CATSRDRPGLYGYTF.

CDR3 nucleotide sequence: TGTGCCAGCAGCGTAGCTTTCCAAGAGACCCAGTACTTC. Its translation: CASSVAFQETQYF. V gene TRBV9 combines with J gene TRBJ2-5; D is uncertain. V lost 0 bases and J 1 base, leaving 4 bases between the germline ends. Germline values: CDR1 SGDLS, CDR2 YYNGEE. This CDR3 is built from 13 residues.

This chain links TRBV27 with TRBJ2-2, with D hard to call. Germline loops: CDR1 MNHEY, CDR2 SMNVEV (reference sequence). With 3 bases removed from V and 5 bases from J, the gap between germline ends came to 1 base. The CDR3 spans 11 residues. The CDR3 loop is CASSLTGELFF. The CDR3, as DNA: TGTGCCAGCAGTTTGACCGGGGAGCTGTTTTTT.

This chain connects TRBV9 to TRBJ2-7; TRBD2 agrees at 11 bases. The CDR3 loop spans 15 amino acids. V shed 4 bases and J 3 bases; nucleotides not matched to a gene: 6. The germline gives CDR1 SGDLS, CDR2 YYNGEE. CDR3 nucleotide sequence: TGTGCCAGCAGCACCGGACTAGCGGGTTTCTACGAGCAGTACTTC. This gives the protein CASSTGLAGFYEQYF.

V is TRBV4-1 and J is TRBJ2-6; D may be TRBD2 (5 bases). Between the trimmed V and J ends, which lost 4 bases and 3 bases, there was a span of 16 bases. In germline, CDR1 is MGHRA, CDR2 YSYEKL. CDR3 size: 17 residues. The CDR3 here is CASSPGMRVGGANVLTF. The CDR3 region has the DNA TGCGCCAGCAGCCCCGGGATGAGGGTGGGTGGGGCCAACGTCCTGACTTTC.

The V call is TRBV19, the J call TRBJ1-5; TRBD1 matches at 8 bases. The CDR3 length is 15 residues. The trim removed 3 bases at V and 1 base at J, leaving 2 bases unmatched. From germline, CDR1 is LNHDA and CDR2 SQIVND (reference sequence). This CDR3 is CASSMQGASNQPQHF. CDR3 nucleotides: TGTGCCAGTAGTATGCAGGGGGCGAGCAATCAGCCCCAGCATTTT.

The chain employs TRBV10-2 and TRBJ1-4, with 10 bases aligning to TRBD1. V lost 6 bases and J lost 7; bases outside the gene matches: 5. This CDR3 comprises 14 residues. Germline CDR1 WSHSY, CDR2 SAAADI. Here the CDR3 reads CASSPGTGVEKLFF. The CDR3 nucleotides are TGCGCCAGCAGCCCCGGGACAGGGGTTGAAAAACTGTTTTTT.

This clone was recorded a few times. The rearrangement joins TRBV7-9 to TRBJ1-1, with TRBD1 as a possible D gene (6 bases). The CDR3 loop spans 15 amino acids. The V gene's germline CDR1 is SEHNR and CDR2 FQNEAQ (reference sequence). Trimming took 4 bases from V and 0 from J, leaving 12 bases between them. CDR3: CASSSLTGMNTEAFF. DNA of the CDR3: TGTGCCAGCAGCTCCCTGACAGGAATGAACACTGAAGCTTTCTTT.

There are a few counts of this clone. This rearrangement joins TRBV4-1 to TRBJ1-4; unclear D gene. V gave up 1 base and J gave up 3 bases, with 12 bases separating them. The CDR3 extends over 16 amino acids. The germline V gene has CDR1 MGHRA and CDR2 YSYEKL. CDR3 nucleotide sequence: TGCGCCAGCAGCCAAGCCGGAAGGACGGCTAATGAAAAACTGTTTTTT. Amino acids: CASSQAGRTANEKLFF.

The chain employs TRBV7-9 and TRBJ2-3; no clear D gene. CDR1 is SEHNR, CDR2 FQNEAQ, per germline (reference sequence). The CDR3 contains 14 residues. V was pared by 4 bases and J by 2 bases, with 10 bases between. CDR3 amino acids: CASSSYSYTDTQYF. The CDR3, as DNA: TGTGCCAGCAGCTCCTACTCGTACACAGATACGCAGTATTTT.

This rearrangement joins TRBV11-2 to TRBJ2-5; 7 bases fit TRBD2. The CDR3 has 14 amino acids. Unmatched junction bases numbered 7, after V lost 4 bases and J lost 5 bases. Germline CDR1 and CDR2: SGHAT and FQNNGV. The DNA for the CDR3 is TGTGCCAGCAGCTCCCAGCGGGGTTGGGAGACCCAGTACTTC. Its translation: CASSSQRGWETQYF.